This T cell receptor (beta chain) was obtained from a study of post-analysis software for immune sequencing data. Study context: The study covered relapsing-remitting, secondary progressive and progressive-relapsing courses of multiple sclerosis. Study findings and constraints: Samples made in the same batch grouped tightly together by F measure. The study found significantly lower normalized Chao1 diversity in multiple sclerosis patients than in controls. The five TRBV segments detected at higher frequency in patients than in controls included TRBV5-6, TRBV5-1 and TRBV20-1.

The CDR3 length is 14 residues. CDR1 and CDR2 (germline): ENHRY, SYGVKD. Unique molecular identifiers had been added to the TCR beta cDNA libraries. Each batch of roughly 1 to 11 million T cells produced some 450,000 cDNA molecules. TCRdb analysed the PCR reads with MiXCR anew, one entry per CDR3 protein. The sample carries roughly 410,000 distinct CDR3 sequences, around 33% recorded once. Note on this clonotype: Its antigen remains unknown.

The receptor's source is a girl aged 5-17 years with multiple sclerosis. What was sequenced was blood. This chain uses TRBV10-3 with TRBJ2-5; D possibly corresponds to TRBD1 (7 bases). Judging by the DNA end, TRBJ2-7 fits better; the J call may be wrong. The CDR3 loop reads CAISGRTGEDEQYF. As DNA, the CDR3 is TGTGCCATCAGTGGACGTACAGGGGAGGACGAGCAGTACTTC.